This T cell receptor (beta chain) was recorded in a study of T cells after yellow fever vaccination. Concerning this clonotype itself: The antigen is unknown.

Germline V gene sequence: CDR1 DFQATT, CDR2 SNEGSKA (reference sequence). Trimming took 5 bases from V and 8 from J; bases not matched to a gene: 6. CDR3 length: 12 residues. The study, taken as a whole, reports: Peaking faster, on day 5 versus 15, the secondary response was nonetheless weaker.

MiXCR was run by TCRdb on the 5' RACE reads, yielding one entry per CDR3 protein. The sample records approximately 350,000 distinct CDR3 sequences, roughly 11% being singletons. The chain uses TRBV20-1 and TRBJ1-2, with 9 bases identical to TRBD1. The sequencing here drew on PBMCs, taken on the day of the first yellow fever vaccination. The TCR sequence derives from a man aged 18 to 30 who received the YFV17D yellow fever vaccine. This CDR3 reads CSAEQGARGYTF. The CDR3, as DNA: TGCAGTGCTGAACAGGGGGCGCGAGGCTACACCTTC.